A single T cell receptor beta chain is shown here with its context. Its antigen remains undetermined. No base quality information exists; no much larger clone differs at one position. Library preparation employed PCR. The sample was run on an Illumina HiSeq 2500. TCR libraries were prepared with molecular barcoding, using unique molecular identifiers to normalize TCRbeta repertoire quantification. TCRdb trimmed public reads at Q25 via fastp, called clones via MiXCR and kept in-frame beta chains. Rows are combined by CDR3 protein, so each entry shows the most common genes and DNA. This sample has approximately 980,000 distinct CDR3 sequences in its table, and under 30% of those were observed once. Roughly 30% of the sample rests with the top ten. The germline V gene (reference sequence) gives CDR1 as DFQATT and CDR2 as SNEGSKA. Spanning cysteine to phenylalanine, the CDR3 consists of 12 amino acids. The kept DNA is CDR3 alone, 36 bases in frame from the first base. Between the V and J ends, shortened by 3 bases and 4 bases respectively, the junction contains 9 bases.

The data are from a study of T-cell reconstitution after alpha-beta-depleted transplantation in children (dated by TCRdb to the mid-2010s). Background for the entire study: The study quantitatively tracked T-cell immune reconstitution after TCRalphabeta/CD19-depleted allogeneic hematopoietic cell transplantation in children using TCR repertoire profiling.

The meaning of the sample's treatment or condition label: allogeneic hematopoietic cell transplantation with graft depleted of TCRalphabeta T cells and CD19 B cells. TCRalphabeta/CD19-depleted allogeneic hematopoietic cell grafts were given to the transplant recipients, all of whom were children. Points the paper makes about the study in general: About two months after transplant, the apparently early recovery of alphabetaT-cell counts reportedly depended on just several hundred clones that had expanded rapidly and came from non-depleted graft cells. The high TCRbeta diversity at day 60 in some patients was ascribed to recipient T cells and intrathymic progenitors that had survived conditioning. Over subsequent months, a decline in hyperexpanded clone frequencies was noted, and after one year, T-cell counts and TCRbeta diversity were mostly ascribed to newly produced T cells.

The rearrangement combines TRBV20-1 with TRBJ2-5, with the D gene call left open. The sample in question was PBMCs, mostly from graft donor cells, obtained 360 days after TCRalphabeta/CD19-depleted stem cell transplant. This TCR came from a boy younger than two who had a stem cell transplant for SCID, so the T cells may come from the graft donor. The CDR3 region: CSARAVLETQYF. The DNA is TGCAGTGCTAGGGCAGTCTTAGAGACCCAGTACTTC.